A single sample is the source of the 11 T cell receptor beta chains below, sequenced in a study of blood T cells in healthy people across ages. Using a J-beta primer mix together with a sample-barcoded 5' primer, a second PCR was run for roughly 6 to 12 cycles. In TCRdb, the 5' RACE reads were re-called with MiXCR into one record per CDR3 protein. The data hold around 690,000 distinct CDR3 sequences, with roughly 58% observed a single time. The sequenced sample consisted of blood. These receptor sequences come from a man aged 60 to 69 in good health.

The genes are TRBV6-6 and TRBJ2-1; the match to TRBD2 covers 11 bases. Germline loops: CDR1 MNHNY, CDR2 SVGAGI (reference sequence). The CDR3 contains 15 residues. V was pared by 7 bases and J by 8 bases, with 10 bases of the junction left unmatched. The CDR3 DNA reads as TGTGCCAGCACCGATCCCGGGACTAGCGGATATGAGCAGTTCTTC. Amino acids: CASTDPGTSGYEQFF.

This chain uses TRBV28 with TRBJ2-1; 7 nucleotides match TRBD2. The V segment lost 5 bases and the J segment 0 bases; nucleotides outside the gene matches: 4. The CDR3 totals 15 residues. Per germline, CDR1 MDHEN and CDR2 SYDVKM. The CDR3 DNA is TGTGCCAGCAGTGGAGCGGGGAGCTCCTACAATGAGCAGTTCTTC. It is translated as CASSGAGSSYNEQFF. The whole variable domain, remainder taken from reference TRBV28 and TRBJ2-1, is DVKVTQSSRYLVKRTGEKVFLECVQDMDHENMFWYRQDPGLGLRLIYFSYDVKMKEKGDIPEGYSVSREKKERFSLILESASTNQTSMYLCASSGAGSSYNEQFFGPGTRLTVL.

V gene TRBV29-1 combines with J gene TRBJ2-7, with TRBD1 identical over 7 bases. Looked up from germline, CDR1 is SQVTM and CDR2 is ANQGSEA. Trimming cost V 6 bases and J 1 base; bases outside gene matches: 15. This CDR3 is built from 16 residues. The DNA of the CDR3 is TGCAGCGTCCTAGGACAGGTCGAGTCAGTGTCCTACGAGCAGTACTTC. Amino acids: CSVLGQVESVSYEQYF.

The V and J genes are TRBV2 and TRBJ2-3; 8 nucleotides match TRBD2. CDR3 length: 14 residues. V trimming: 2 bases; J trimming: 3 bases; junction bases outside the gene matches: 1. Germline assignment: CDR1 SNHLY and CDR2 FYNNEI. The CDR3 reads CASSEPGGTDTQYF. Written as DNA, the CDR3 is TGTGCCAGCAGTGAACCGGGGGGGACAGATACGCAGTATTTT.

This chain joins TRBV12-3 or TRBV12-4 and TRBJ1-2; D perhaps matches TRBD1 (6 bases). CDR3 length: 14 residues. Trimming took off 5 bases at V and 5 bases at J, with 15 bases between the two ends. The CDR3 loop reads CASSPNRVGYGYTF. The DNA for the CDR3 is TGTGCCAGCAGTCCTAACAGGGTCGGGTATGGCTACACCTTC.

This clonotype was seen only a few times. This rearrangement joins TRBV5-6 to TRBJ2-1; no clear D. V lost 4 bases, J lost 10 bases, and 18 bases lay in between. The CDR3 consists of 14 residues. CDR1 SGHDT and CDR2 YYEEEE come from the germline V gene. The CDR3 region is CASSLIGQAREQFF. Here the CDR3 DNA reads TGTGCCAGCAGCCTTATAGGGCAGGCTCGAGAGCAGTTCTTC. Filled out from reference TRBV5-6 and TRBJ2-1, the complete variable domain reads DAGVTQSPTHLIKTRGQQVTLRCSPKSGHDTVSWYQQALGQGPQFIFQYYEEEERQRGNFPDRFSGHQFPNYSSELNVNALLLGDSALYLCASSLIGQAREQFFGPGTRLTVL.

V usage is TRBV3-1 and J usage is TRBJ2-5; 7 nucleotides line up with TRBD1. The CDR3 loop spans 17 amino acids. The J segment lost 1 base and the V segment lost 3 bases, leaving 11 bases of the junction unmatched. Germline loops: CDR1 LGHDT, CDR2 YNNKEL (reference sequence). In DNA, the CDR3 is TGTGCCAGCAGCCACAGGGGGAACACTAGATCCCAAGAGACCCAGTACTTC. It is translated as CASSHRGNTRSQETQYF.

This clonotype was counted between two and nine times. This chain links TRBV4-2 with TRBJ2-1; 7 bases align to TRBD2. Germline V CDR1 and CDR2: LGHNA, YNFKEQ. CDR3 length: 17 residues. V lost 0 bases and J lost 7; bases outside the gene matches: 12. The CDR3 is CASSQDGWTRPGNEQFF. The CDR3 region has the DNA TGTGCCAGCAGCCAAGATGGTTGGACTAGGCCGGGTAATGAGCAGTTCTTC.

The V call is TRBV9, the J call TRBJ1-2, with D uncertain. Germline V gene sequence: CDR1 SGDLS, CDR2 YYNGEE. The CDR3 sequence is 15 residues long. With 0 bases removed from V and 8 bases from J, the gap between germline ends came to 17 bases. The DNA for the CDR3 is TGTGCCAGCAGCGTAGGAATCAGCCAGTTAGGCGGCTACACCTTC. Translation: CASSVGISQLGGYTF.

The chain combines TRBV6-2 or TRBV6-3 with TRBJ2-3, with 7 bases identical to TRBD1. CDR1 is MNHEY and CDR2 is SVGEGT in the germline V gene. The V and J ends lost 6 bases and 4 bases, in that order; junction bases with no gene match: 7. The CDR3 consists of 14 residues. The CDR3 here is CASSQRGQSDTQYF. CDR3 DNA: TGTGCCAGCAGCCAACGGGGACAGTCAGATACGCAGTATTTT.

This clonotype appeared a few times. The CDR3 here is CSAEGDSYEAFF. The DNA for the CDR3 is TGCAGCGCGGAGGGGGACAGCTACGAAGCTTTCTTT. This chain connects TRBV29-1 to TRBJ1-1; 7 bases are shared with TRBD1. The J segment lost 8 bases and the V segment lost 7 bases, leaving 10 bases of the junction unmatched. The CDR3 runs to 12 residues. CDR1 and CDR2 from the germline V gene are SQVTM and ANQGSEA.